This T cell receptor beta chain was captured in a study of T cells in Graves' hyperthyroidism and ophthalmopathy. Study observations and caveats: Most expanded thyroid clonotypes above 0.001 also appeared in blood.

Losses at the gene ends were 5 bases for V and 8 bases for J; bases not matched to a gene: 9. The CDR3 runs to 14 residues. The germline CDR1 and CDR2 sequences are SGHTA and FQGNSA. The authors obtained PBMCs from about 9 ml of fresh peripheral blood. TCR beta CDR3 regions were amplified from RNA transcripts. Primed by the HTBI set, a first-round RT-PCR was run on the TCR CDR3. From the multiplex PCR reads, TCRdb called clonotypes with MiXCR, one entry per CDR3 protein. The sample lists approximately 400,000 distinct CDR3 sequences, under 20% occurring once. This clonotype was seen repeatedly, ten times or more. Its antigen is currently unknown.

This TCR came from a young man with Graves' ophthalmopathy. Sequencing was carried out using blood. The genes are TRBV7-2 and TRBJ1-2; TRBD1 aligns across 9 bases. The CDR3 loop reads CASSRLGQGRGYTF. The DNA of the CDR3 is TGTGCCAGCAGCCGACTCGGACAGGGGAGAGGCTACACCTTC.